These T cell receptor beta chains were read from a single sample in a study of blood T cells in healthy people across ages. MiXCR was run by TCRdb on the 5' RACE reads, yielding one entry per CDR3 protein. Among over 700,000 distinct CDR3 sequences, around 25% were seen once, and the ten largest hold 9% to 9.5%. The same sample was also used in a study of T cells of mothers and their children.

The sequenced sample consisted of blood. The receptors come from a boy aged 5 to 17 in good health. Both conserved end residues are part of each CDR3. The order of the fields is CDR3 DNA, CDR3 protein, D gene, V gene, J gene, clone size. D genes are given only for firm matches. Size is stated for part of the rows, as once, few or many counts, or as a class when the clone is expanded.

TGTGCCAGCAGCTCCCTGCGGGACAGGGGAGAGACCCAGTACTTC	CASSSLRDRGETQYF	TRBD1	TRBV7-9	TRBJ2-5	few
TGTGCCAGCAGCTTAAAGAGGCTAGCGCTAGATTCTAGCACAGATACGCAGTATTTT	CASSLKRLALDSSTDTQYF	-	TRBV7-8	TRBJ2-3	few
TGTGCCAGCAGTGAAAAACTAGCGGGGGCCGGCGGGTACGAGCAGTACTTC	CASSEKLAGAGGYEQYF	TRBD2	TRBV2	TRBJ2-7	-
TGCGCCAGCAGCCAAGGACAGTTGGACGAGCAGTACTTC	CASSQGQLDEQYF	-	TRBV4-1	TRBJ2-7	few
TGCAGTGCTAGACCCTGGGGGGACAATGAGCAGTTCTTC	CSARPWGDNEQFF	-	TRBV20-1	TRBJ2-1	-
TGTGCCAGCAGCCTCCCGCCCCGGGACCCAAACATTCAGTACTTC	CASSLPPRDPNIQYF	-	TRBV11-2	TRBJ2-4	-
TGCAGCGTCCTTTGGGGACAGACCTACGAGCAGTACTTC	CSVLWGQTYEQYF	TRBD1	TRBV29-1	TRBJ2-7	few
TGTGCCACCGGTCTAGGCAATGAGCAGTTCTTC	CATGLGNEQFF	-	TRBV24-1	TRBJ2-1	few
TGTGCCATCAGGTGGACAACTAATGAAAAACTGTTTTTT	CAIRWTTNEKLFF	-	TRBV10-3	TRBJ1-4	-
TGTGCCAGCAGCCACTACCCGGGACCTAGCACAGATACGCAGTATTTT	CASSHYPGPSTDTQYF	-	TRBV11-2	TRBJ2-3	-
TGTGCCAGCAGTGTGGACCGGAACACTGAAGCTTTCTTT	CASSVDRNTEAFF	-	TRBV6-1	TRBJ1-1	many
TGTGCCAGCAGCCTTCCCCGCACAGGGGAAGAGACCCAGTACTTC	CASSLPRTGEETQYF	TRBD1	TRBV7-2	TRBJ2-5	few
TGCAGCGTCGTCTTGACAGGACTCTATGGCTACACCTTC	CSVVLTGLYGYTF	-	TRBV29-1	TRBJ1-2	-
TGTGCCACCAGTGACGGGGACTTTCACAATCAGCCCCAGCATTTT	CATSDGDFHNQPQHF	-	TRBV24-1	TRBJ1-5	few
TGTGCCAGCAGCCAATCGACAGGGGACTATGGCTACACCTTC	CASSQSTGDYGYTF	TRBD1	TRBV16	TRBJ1-2	few
TGTGCCAGCAGCTCGACTAGCGGGAGTGGTTACAATGAGCAGTTCTTC	CASSSTSGSGYNEQFF	TRBD2	TRBV12-3/TRBV12-4	TRBJ2-1	-
TGTGCCAGCAGCCCGCCTGGGGGCTTGAACACCGGGGAGCTGTTTTTT	CASSPPGGLNTGELFF	-	TRBV11-2	TRBJ2-2	few
TGTGCCAGCAGCTTAGGGGGGGGGCACCAAGAGACCCAGTACTTC	CASSLGGGHQETQYF	-	TRBV7-3	TRBJ2-5	few
TGTGCCAGCAGCCAGTCCTCATCTTCACCCCTCCACTTT	CASSQSSSSPLHF	-	TRBV3-1	TRBJ1-6	-
TGCGCCAGCTCTTTTGGGCGGGGTGCGGCCTACGAGCAGTACTTC	CASSFGRGAAYEQYF	-	TRBV4-1	TRBJ2-7	-
TGCGCCAGCAGCCAAGTCTGGACAGGCAATCAGCCCCAGCATTTT	CASSQVWTGNQPQHF	-	TRBV4-3	TRBJ1-5	-
TGTGCCAGCAGTCACTGGAGTAGCGGGGGGGCCAGGAATGAGCAGTTCTTC	CASSHWSSGGARNEQFF	TRBD2	TRBV12-3/TRBV12-4	TRBJ2-1	-
TGCAGCGTGGCTAGAATTAATGAGCAGTTCTTC	CSVARINEQFF	-	TRBV29-1	TRBJ2-1	few
TGCGCCAGCAGCCCGGGACAGGGGCCCGACATTCAGTACTTC	CASSPGQGPDIQYF	TRBD1	TRBV5-1	TRBJ2-4	few
TGTGCCAGCAGTGGGCCTTTACAGAACAATGAGCAGTTCTTC	CASSGPLQNNEQFF	-	TRBV7-9	TRBJ2-1	-
TGTGCCAGCAGCCCACTAGCGGGATGGGGCAAAAACATTCAGTACTTC	CASSPLAGWGKNIQYF	TRBD2	TRBV4-2	TRBJ2-4	few
TGTGCCAGCAGTTACAACTCGGAGACCCAGTACTTC	CASSYNSETQYF	-	TRBV6-2/TRBV6-3	TRBJ2-5	few
TGCAGTGCTAGAGAGGGGGCCGGTAGCACAGATACGCAGTATTTT	CSAREGAGSTDTQYF	-	TRBV20-1	TRBJ2-3	few
TGTGCCAGCAGCCGTGGGCGGGGGGTCTACGAGCGGTACTTC	CASSRGRGVYERYF	TRBD2	TRBV3-1	TRBJ2-7	once
TGTGCCAGTAGTGGTCGGACTAGCTACAATGAGCAGTTCTTC	CASSGRTSYNEQFF	TRBD2	TRBV19	TRBJ2-1	-